This T cell receptor (beta chain) was documented in a study of Graves' ophthalmopathy and Graves' hyperthyroidism. The authors amplified TCR beta CDR3 regions, and they did so from RNA transcripts for repertoire sequencing. First-round RT-PCR with HTBI primers preceded a second-round multiplex PCR. TCRdb redid the calling of the multiplex PCR reads with MiXCR, one entry per CDR3 protein. The sample yields about 700,000 distinct CDR3 sequences, about 38% seen once. Only one count was recorded for this clonotype. The V end was cut by 2 bases, the J end by 11 bases, with 10 bases between. The CDR3 is 12 amino acids. Germline CDR1 and CDR2: ENHRY and SYGVKD.

Material: peripheral blood. V is TRBV10-3 and J is TRBJ1-5, with D perhaps matching TRBD1 (5 bases). The receptor comes from an adult man with Graves' ophthalmopathy. In DNA, the CDR3 is TGTGCCATCAGTGAGACAGGAGTAGCCCAGCATTTT. Translating it yields CAISETGVAQHF.